Each of the 12 T cell receptor beta chains below was sequenced from the same sample in a study of siplizumab effects on memory and regulatory T cells. Generated by immunoSEQ multiplex PCR, the TCRdb table keeps only in-frame clones and is missing some. The sample consists of tens of thousands of clones, around 98% of them appearing once. The sequenced material came from naive CD8+ T cells sorted from blood. Source of these receptors: a human donor in good health.

The rearrangement uses TRBV4-1 and TRBJ2-7; maybe TRBD1 (5 bases). There are 15 residues in the CDR3. Germline V gives CDR1 MGHRA, CDR2 YSYEKL. V shed 0 bases and J shed 4 bases, with 13 bases lying between them. As DNA, the CDR3 is TGCGCCAGCAGCCAAGAGGTTCGCAGGACATACGAGCAGTACTTC. It specifies CASSQEVRRTYEQYF.

The chain uses TRBV13 and TRBJ1-5; no clear D. The CDR3 spans 12 residues. V was pared by 5 bases and J by 9 bases, with 11 bases between. Germline assignment: CDR1 PRHDT and CDR2 FYEKMQ (reference sequence). The CDR3 here is CASSLRGRPQHF. CDR3 DNA sequence: TGTGCCAGCAGCCTTAGAGGCCGGCCCCAGCATTTT.

V is TRBV5-1 and J is TRBJ2-3; D is uncertain. The CDR3 spans 13 residues. V shed 2 bases and J shed 6 bases, with 10 bases lying between them. Germline V CDR1 and CDR2: SGHRS, YFSETQ. CDR3 amino acids: CASSLTRDDTQYF. The CDR3 DNA reads as TGCGCCAGCAGCTTAACGAGAGACGATACGCAGTATTTT.

This chain joins TRBV4-1 and TRBJ1-4; D may be TRBD1 (6 bases). Trimming shortened V by 4 bases and J by 10 bases, and 10 bases separated the two germline ends. This CDR3 is built from 12 residues. CDR1 is MGHRA and CDR2 is YSYEKL in the germline V gene. The CDR3 loop reads CASSPDRLKLFF. DNA of the CDR3: TGCGCCAGCAGCCCCGACAGGCTAAAACTGTTTTTT.

The V gene is TRBV28, the J gene TRBJ2-7; 7 nucleotides agree with TRBD2. From germline, CDR1 is MDHEN and CDR2 SYDVKM. V shed 10 bases and J 2 bases; nucleotides not matched to a gene: 8. The CDR3 covers 13 residues. The chain's CDR3 is CATNLGGAYEQYF. Here the CDR3 DNA reads TGTGCCACCAATCTGGGGGGGGCCTACGAGCAGTACTTC. Complete variable domain (other parts from reference TRBV28 and TRBJ2-7): DVKVTQSSRYLVKRTGEKVFLECVQDMDHENMFWYRQDPGLGLRLIYFSYDVKMKEKGDIPEGYSVSREKKERFSLILESASTNQTSMYLCATNLGGAYEQYFGPGTRLTVT.

The chain couples TRBV5-4 to TRBJ2-3, with 8 bases lining up with TRBD2. The CDR3 spans 15 residues. Per the germline V gene, CDR1 is SGHNT and CDR2 is YYREEE (reference sequence). V shed 4 bases and J 6 bases; nucleotides not matched to a gene: 10. The CDR3 DNA is TGTGCCAGCAGCAACAAAGCGGGAGTCACGGATACGCAGTATTTT. Residues: CASSNKAGVTDTQYF.

The chain joins TRBV9 to TRBJ2-3, with 9 bases fitting TRBD1. Germline V lookup: CDR1 SGDLS, CDR2 YYNGEE. Trimming took 7 bases from V and 4 from J; bases not matched to a gene: 10. This CDR3 spans 15 amino acids. Here the CDR3 reads CASGPGTGIADTQYF. CDR3 nucleotide sequence: TGTGCCAGCGGACCCGGGACAGGGATCGCAGATACGCAGTATTTT.

The rearrangement links TRBV6-1 to TRBJ1-1; perhaps TRBD1 as D (5 bases). V lost 6 bases, J lost 3 bases, and 17 bases lay in between. CDR3 length: 15 amino acids. Germline V CDR1 and CDR2: MNHNS, SASEGT. The CDR3 spells CASRPSGQWDTEAFF. CDR3 nucleotide sequence: TGTGCCAGCAGGCCGTCGGGGCAGTGGGACACTGAAGCTTTCTTT.

The chain couples TRBV5-1 to TRBJ2-7; no firm D call. Germline V gene lookup returns CDR1 SGHRS and CDR2 YFSETQ. This CDR3 is built from 14 residues. V was cut by 4 bases and J by 6 bases, with 17 bases left in between. Here the CDR3 DNA reads TGCGCCAGCAGCCAAGCCCTGGGTTGGGGCGAGCAGTACTTC. Amino acid sequence: CASSQALGWGEQYF.

The V gene is TRBV7-9, the J gene TRBJ1-4; the D gene is possibly TRBD1 (6 bases). Germline assignment: CDR1 SEHNR and CDR2 FQNEAQ (reference sequence). This CDR3 spans 15 amino acids. With 2 bases removed from V and 5 bases from J, the gap between germline ends came to 12 bases. The CDR3 nucleotides are TGTGCCAGCAGCTTAAATGGGGGCAAGAATGAAAAACTGTTTTTT. Encoded protein: CASSLNGGKNEKLFF.

The gene calls are TRBV27 and TRBJ2-3, with 10 bases matching TRBD2. CDR1 and CDR2 (germline): MNHEY, SMNVEV (reference sequence). Losses at the gene ends were 6 bases for V and 0 bases for J; bases not matched to a gene: 0. The CDR3 spans 14 residues. CDR3 sequence (DNA): TGTGCCAGCAGACTAGCGGGGAGCACAGATACGCAGTATTTT. Encoded protein: CASRLAGSTDTQYF.

The CDR3 loop is CATSRGPELFF. In DNA, the CDR3 is TGTGCCACCAGCAGAGGTCCCGAGCTGTTTTTT. The chain recombines TRBV15 with TRBJ2-2; D uncertain. V was pared by 1 base and J by 11 bases, with 5 bases between. CDR3 length: 11 residues. In germline, CDR1 is LNHNV, CDR2 YYDKDF (reference sequence).